This T cell receptor beta chain was identified during a study of shared clonotypes between healthy human individuals. Study overall: Per donor, three plates held CD4 naive cells, three held CD4 memory, two held CD8 naive and one held CD8 memory. General study results and limits: Sampling covered nothing but blood. Tissue TCR repertoires likely differ from those found in blood.

The CDR3 sequence is 15 residues long. With V trimmed by 5 bases and J by 5 bases, 9 bases remained unmatched. Germline CDR1 reads SGHAT; CDR2 reads FQNNGV. Healthy HIV-negative adults without recent acute infections or vaccinations served as donors. The data were produced by immunoSEQ multiplex PCR, yet TCRdb's version contains in-frame clones alone and is incomplete. This sample yields approximately 1.5 million clones, of which approximately 98.5% are seen a single time; around 0.33% belongs to the top ten. Worth noting for this clone: Its antigen is unknown.

Sequenced material: naive CD4+ T cells sorted from blood. The sample's subset: CD45RA+ positively selected. This chain links TRBV11-2 with TRBJ2-7; the match to TRBD2 covers 10 bases. This TCR was sampled from a man aged 30 to 45 in good health. CDR3 amino acids: CASSHIPSGRNEQYF. The CDR3, as DNA: TGTGCCAGCAGCCACATCCCTAGCGGGAGAAACGAGCAGTACTTC.